This T cell receptor (beta chain) was recovered during a study of T cells in Graves' hyperthyroidism and ophthalmopathy. The CDR3 totals 18 residues. V shed 0 bases and J shed 8 bases, with 25 bases lying between them. Looked up from germline, CDR1 is LNHDA and CDR2 is SQIVND (reference sequence). TCR beta CDR3 sequences were amplified from RNA transcripts. In the first-round RT-PCR of the TCR CDR3, the HTBI primer set was used. Each CDR3 protein gets one entry after TCRdb re-called the multiplex PCR reads with MiXCR. The sample has roughly 420,000 distinct CDR3 sequences, about a sixth seen once. PBMCs were obtained from over 8.5 ml fresh peripheral blood.

The sequencing sample was made of blood. The receptor was isolated from a woman between 18 and 29 years old with Graves' hyperthyroidism. J is TRBJ1-2 and V is TRBV19; D is perhaps TRBD1 (5 bases). CDR3 in DNA: TGTGCCAGTAGTATAGATCTCGTCAGGGTGTTGAGAAGCCCCGGCTACACCTTC. Protein sequence: CASSIDLVRVLRSPGYTF.